The 27 T cell receptor beta chains below were found in one sample sequenced in a study of blood T cell repertoires in COVID-19. This table comes from immunoSEQ multiplex PCR, and its TCRdb copy is limited to in-frame clones, with some not included. The sample contains about 170,000 clones, around 87% of which appear only once. The sequenced material came from peripheral blood. These receptors originate from a man younger than 35 with active or convalescent COVID-19.

This chain uses TRBV6-2 or TRBV6-3 with TRBJ2-7; 7 bases fit TRBD1. Looked up from germline, CDR1 is MNHEY and CDR2 is SVGEGT. With 4 bases clipped from V and 6 bases from J, the junction kept 6 bases outside the gene matches. This CDR3 has 13 residues. CDR3 amino acids: CASSSGQVLEQYF. CDR3 bases: TGTGCCAGCAGTTCCGGACAGGTTCTCGAGCAGTACTTC.

Here the CDR3 DNA reads TGTGCCAGCAGTTTATCTGGCAGTCTTGGCTACACCTTC. Its protein is CASSLSGSLGYTF. The rearrangement joins TRBV28 to TRBJ1-2, with D unclear. V was clipped by 1 base and J by 7 bases, with 10 bases between them. Germline CDR1 MDHEN, CDR2 SYDVKM. The CDR3 consists of 13 residues.

J is TRBJ2-1 and V is TRBV30, with D possibly matching TRBD2 (5 bases). CDR1 and CDR2 (germline): GTSNPN, SVGIG (reference sequence). CDR3 length: 12 amino acids. Trimming took 5 bases from V and 12 from J, leaving 17 bases between them. The CDR3 reads CAWGGQAYGQFF. For the CDR3, the DNA is TGTGCCTGGGGCGGGCAAGCATATGGGCAGTTCTTC.

The chain couples TRBV7-6 to TRBJ2-2; 9 nucleotides match TRBD2. Germline V gene sequence: CDR1 SGHVS, CDR2 FNYEAQ. The CDR3 totals 18 residues. Trimming took 6 bases from V and 1 from J; bases not matched to a gene: 12. The CDR3 protein is CASSPSGGLNLNTGELFF. Here the CDR3 DNA reads TGTGCCAGCAGTCCCAGCGGGGGGCTTAACCTGAACACCGGGGAGCTGTTTTTT.

This clone has a single count. Other DNA sequences within the sample encode an identical CDR3. CDR3 sequence (DNA): TGTGCCAGCTCACCCACAGGGGATGGCGAGCAGTACTTC. It yields the protein CASSPTGDGEQYF. The chain uses TRBV18 and TRBJ2-7, with TRBD1 identical over 7 bases. V shed 3 bases, J shed 6 bases, and the junction held 5 bases outside the gene matches. Germline V gives CDR1 KGHSH, CDR2 LQKENI. The CDR3 spans 13 residues.

CDR3 protein: CASSIIDLTSGDTDTQYF. The CDR3 region has the DNA TGTGCCAGTAGTATAATCGACTTAACTAGCGGGGACACAGATACGCAGTATTTT. This chain connects TRBV19 to TRBJ2-3; TRBD2 matches at 10 bases. The germline CDR1 and CDR2 sequences are LNHDA and SQIVND (reference sequence). J lost 2 bases, V lost 2 bases, and 10 bases had no gene match. The CDR3 consists of 18 residues.

The chain is built from TRBV7-8 and TRBJ2-2; 11 nucleotides align to TRBD2. Germline-derived CDR1 and CDR2 are SGHVS and FQNEAQ. The CDR3 runs to 15 residues. Trimming took 5 bases from V and 5 from J; bases not matched to a gene: 4. This chain's CDR3 is CASSLWTSGTGELFF. CDR3 nucleotides: TGTGCCAGCAGCCTTTGGACTAGCGGGACCGGGGAGCTGTTTTTT.

This sequence joins TRBV6-6 and TRBJ2-7; D is ambiguous. V was trimmed by 7 bases and J by 3 bases, leaving 16 bases between them. The CDR3 spans 14 residues. CDR1 and CDR2 (germline): MNHNY, SVGAGI (reference sequence). DNA of the CDR3: TGTGCCAGCACCCTACCCGGAGAAGGCTACGAGCAGTACTTC. Encoded protein: CASTLPGEGYEQYF.

The chain carries TRBV19 and TRBJ2-5; D is undetermined. CDR1 and CDR2 (germline): LNHDA, SQIVND (reference sequence). V was cut by 0 bases and J by 6 bases, with 8 bases left in between. The CDR3 runs to 13 residues. The CDR3 sequence is CASSIDGLQTQYF. The DNA of the CDR3 is TGTGCCAGTAGTATAGACGGGTTACAGACCCAGTACTTC.

The chain couples TRBV7-8 to TRBJ2-3; 9 bases line up with TRBD2. The germline gives CDR1 SGHVS, CDR2 FQNEAQ. The J segment lost 2 bases and the V segment lost 3 bases, leaving 6 bases of the junction unmatched. CDR3 length: 16 amino acids. This chain's CDR3 is CASSLVGLALTDTQYF. For the CDR3, the DNA is TGTGCCAGCAGCTTGGTTGGACTAGCGCTCACAGATACGCAGTATTTT.

The chain employs TRBV5-1 and TRBJ1-2; 8 bases map to TRBD1. CDR1 is SGHRS, CDR2 YFSETQ, per germline. The CDR3 is 15 residues long. Trimming cost V 1 base and J 7 bases; bases outside gene matches: 9. CDR3: CASSLNAGQGTGYTF. The CDR3 nucleotides are TGCGCCAGCAGCTTGAATGCAGGACAGGGTACTGGCTACACCTTC. Together with reference TRBV5-1 and TRBJ1-2, the CDR3 gives the full variable domain: KAGVTQTPRYLIKTRGQQVTLSCSPISGHRSVSWYQQTPGQGLQFLFEYFSETQRNKGNFPGRFSGRQFSNSRSEMNVSTLELGDSALYLCASSLNAGQGTGYTFGSGTRLTVV.

The rearrangement uses TRBV27 and TRBJ1-4; D gene unclear. Germline assignment: CDR1 MNHEY and CDR2 SMNVEV (reference sequence). The CDR3 covers 15 residues. Trimming stripped 5 bases from V and 0 bases from J, with 10 bases between. CDR3 sequence (DNA): TGTGCCAGCAGTCCCTCCTCGGCAACTAATGAAAAACTGTTTTTT. As protein: CASSPSSATNEKLFF.

V is TRBV5-1 and J is TRBJ2-3; D unresolved. V was trimmed by 1 base and J by 0 bases, leaving 9 bases between them. The CDR3 totals 15 residues. Germline V gene lookup returns CDR1 SGHRS and CDR2 YFSETQ. The CDR3 here is CASSLTISSTDTQYF. As DNA, the CDR3 is TGCGCCAGCAGCTTGACTATCTCTAGCACAGATACGCAGTATTTT.

The CDR3 is CASSQPGRSDEQFF. CDR3 sequence (DNA): TGCGCCAGCAGCCAACCCGGCCGGAGCGATGAGCAGTTCTTC. V usage is TRBV4-1 and J usage is TRBJ2-1; D not resolved. Trimming took 2 bases from V and 8 from J, leaving 13 bases between them. CDR1 and CDR2 from the germline V gene are MGHRA and YSYEKL. The CDR3 is 14 amino acids.

Turning to this clone: Distinct nucleotide sequences in the sample also encode this CDR3. The chain uses TRBV2 and TRBJ1-5; 7 nucleotides match TRBD1. J lost 4 bases, V lost 5 bases, and 5 bases had no gene match. In germline, CDR1 is SNHLY, CDR2 FYNNEI. The length of the CDR3 is 14 residues. CDR3 DNA sequence: TGTGCCAGCAGTCGGGACAGCCCGAATCAGCCCCAGCATTTT. Amino acids: CASSRDSPNQPQHF.

This chain connects TRBV29-1 to TRBJ2-1; a possible D gene is TRBD1 (5 bases). The CDR3 consists of 14 residues. V dropped 7 bases and J dropped 0 bases, with 13 bases sitting between them. Looked up from germline, CDR1 is SQVTM and CDR2 is ANQGSEA. The CDR3 here is CSAYRSSSYNEQFF. The CDR3 DNA is TGCAGCGCTTACAGGTCCAGCTCCTACAATGAGCAGTTCTTC.

The gene calls are TRBV2 and TRBJ2-5; TRBD2 agrees at 12 bases. Germline assignment: CDR1 SNHLY and CDR2 FYNNEI. The CDR3 consists of 16 residues. V lost 1 base and J lost 2; bases outside the gene matches: 2. The CDR3 protein is CASSEGLAGGQETQYF. DNA for the CDR3: TGTGCCAGCAGTGAAGGGCTAGCGGGGGGGCAAGAGACCCAGTACTTC.

The chain links TRBV6-1 to TRBJ1-5; 7 bases align to TRBD1. This CDR3 region has 15 residues. The trim removed 3 bases at V and 2 bases at J, leaving 4 bases unmatched. The V gene's germline CDR1 is MNHNS and CDR2 SASEGT. CDR3 sequence: CASSEGQLGNQPQHF. CDR3 coding DNA: TGTGCCAGCAGTGAGGGACAGTTGGGCAATCAGCCCCAGCATTTT.

This sequence joins TRBV7-9 and TRBJ2-5; 11 bases match TRBD2. The V and J ends lost 5 bases and 3 bases, in that order; junction bases with no gene match: 11. The CDR3 length is 17 residues. Per the germline V gene, CDR1 is SEHNR and CDR2 is FQNEAQ (reference sequence). CDR3 region: CASSPRLAGGWEETQYF. CDR3 coding DNA: TGTGCCAGCAGCCCGCGGCTAGCGGGAGGTTGGGAAGAGACCCAGTACTTC.

The CDR3 DNA follows: TGTGCCAGCAGGGGACAGGGGGGCGAAAAACTGTTTTTT. Protein product: CASRGQGGEKLFF. This chain connects TRBV6-1 to TRBJ1-4, with TRBD1 matching over 11 bases. The J segment lost 8 bases and the V segment lost 6 bases, leaving 2 bases of the junction unmatched. The CDR3 length is 13 residues. CDR1 and CDR2 from the germline V gene are MNHNS and SASEGT.

This clone has a count of ten or more. This chain uses TRBV6-4 with TRBJ1-1; D is ambiguous. The CDR3 length is 13 residues. V lost 0 bases, J lost 6 bases, and 8 bases lay in between. Looked up from germline, CDR1 is MRHNA and CDR2 is SNTAGT. As DNA, the CDR3 is TGTGCCAGCAGTGACTCCCGACACTCTGAAGCTTTCTTT. Translation gives CASSDSRHSEAFF.

This clone was seen a single time. This chain joins TRBV7-3 and TRBJ2-2, with a possible D match to TRBD2 (5 bases). CDR3 length equals 12 residues. V lost 2 bases, J lost 7 bases, and 5 bases lay in between. The germline CDR1 and CDR2 sequences are SGHTA and FQGTGA. CDR3: CASSLGLGELFF. The CDR3, as DNA: TGTGCCAGCAGCTTAGGACTCGGGGAGCTGTTTTTT.

V usage is TRBV30 and J usage is TRBJ2-3, with 8 bases aligning to TRBD2. CDR3 length: 15 residues. J was trimmed by 10 bases and V by 0 bases; bases with no gene match: 12. Looked up from germline, CDR1 is GTSNPN and CDR2 is SVGIG (reference sequence). The CDR3 DNA sequence: TGTGCCTGGAGTGTACTCAGCGGGAGCTATCTTCCGCAGTATTTT. Translating gives CAWSVLSGSYLPQYF.

The chain carries TRBV19 and TRBJ2-5, with D unresolved. CDR3 length equals 13 residues. V shed 4 bases and J shed 5 bases, with 11 bases lying between them. The germline gives CDR1 LNHDA, CDR2 SQIVND (reference sequence). CDR3 sequence (DNA): TGTGCCAGTAGTAACCCTCAGGTGGAGACCCAGTACTTC. Protein product: CASSNPQVETQYF.

This clone was found a few times. CDR3 amino acids: CASSLPRGGYQPQHF. In DNA form, the CDR3 reads TGTGCCAGCAGTTTGCCCAGGGGCGGCTATCAGCCCCAGCATTTT. The chain uses TRBV28 and TRBJ1-5; D may be TRBD1 (6 bases). Trimming removed 3 bases from V and 5 bases from J, with 14 bases in between. This CDR3 is 15 amino acids long. The germline gives CDR1 MDHEN, CDR2 SYDVKM.

V and J are TRBV7-8 and TRBJ1-1; no reliable D call. Germline V gene sequence: CDR1 SGHVS, CDR2 FQNEAQ. The CDR3 totals 14 residues. The V and J ends lost 2 bases and 2 bases respectively, with 9 bases between them. DNA for the CDR3: TGTGCCAGCAGCTTAACAGCGGGAAACACTGAAGCTTTCTTT. This gives the protein CASSLTAGNTEAFF.

The chain carries TRBV27 and TRBJ1-6; tentatively, D is TRBD1 (5 bases). The CDR3 consists of 15 residues. V was shortened by 4 bases and J by 8 bases, with 15 bases between the two germline ends. Germline CDR1 and CDR2: MNHEY and SMNVEV (reference sequence). CDR3 loop: CASSSRQSFDSPLHF. CDR3 sequence (DNA): TGTGCCAGCAGTTCCCGACAGTCCTTTGATTCACCCCTCCACTTT.